The 3 T cell receptor beta chains listed next were all sequenced from one sample in a study of vaccination and CD4 T cells after COVID-19 (dated 2022 in TCRdb). In light of the paper, this sample's treatment or condition label describes: 10-day PBMC culture with coronavirus spike peptide pools or control peptides (ViraFEST assay). Library creation used PCR. Sequencing relied on an Illumina iSeq 100. TCR sequencing of DNA from cultured CD4+ T cells used the Oncomine TCR Beta short-read assay at the Johns Hopkins FTIC core. TCRdb redid the processing of the public reads, applying fastp at Q25 and MiXCR, and retained in-frame beta chains. Rows are unified per CDR3 protein, each entry keeping the most common DNA and genes. The table for this sample lists around 10,000 distinct CDR3 sequences; roughly 73% of them were counted only once. The top ten constitute roughly 7.7% of the sample. No antigen has been identified for these receptors.

What was sequenced was CD4+ T cells from blood, cultured in vitro. These receptors came from a human donor who had recovered from COVID-19.

By sample fraction, this clonotype is medium-sized. This chain connects TRBV27 to TRBJ1-5; no definite D call. Germline V gene lookup returns CDR1 MNHEY and CDR2 SMNVEV (reference sequence). V shed 3 bases and J shed 4 bases, with 4 bases lying between them. The CDR3 consists of 12 residues. The CDR3, as DNA: TGTGCCAGCAGTTTCCTTAATCAGCCCCAGCATTTT. Translating it yields CASSFLNQPQHF.

The rearrangement joins TRBV7-3 to TRBJ1-6, with D hard to call. Germline V gene sequence: CDR1 SGHTA, CDR2 FQGTGA. The CDR3 consists of 13 residues. The V end was cut by 10 bases, the J end by 9 bases, with 16 bases between. The chain's CDR3 is CATRAGVGSPLHF. The CDR3 DNA follows: TGTGCCACCCGGGCGGGAGTCGGTTCACCCCTCCACTTT. Together with reference TRBV7-3 and TRBJ1-6, the CDR3 gives the full variable domain: GAGVSQTPSNKVTEKGKYVELRCDPISGHTALYWYRQSLGQGPEFLIYFQGTGAADDSGLPNDRFFAVRPEGSVSTLKIQRTERGDSAVYLCATRAGVGSPLHFGNGTRLTVT.

This clonotype was found once. This chain links TRBV27 with TRBJ1-3; D is possibly TRBD1 (6 bases). Germline V lookup: CDR1 MNHEY, CDR2 SMNVEV (reference sequence). The V and J ends lost 5 bases and 4 bases respectively, with 15 bases between them. The CDR3 spans 15 residues. The CDR3 DNA reads as TGTGCCAGCAGTACATGGACAGACACCGGAAACACCATATATTTT. This codes for CASSTWTDTGNTIYF.